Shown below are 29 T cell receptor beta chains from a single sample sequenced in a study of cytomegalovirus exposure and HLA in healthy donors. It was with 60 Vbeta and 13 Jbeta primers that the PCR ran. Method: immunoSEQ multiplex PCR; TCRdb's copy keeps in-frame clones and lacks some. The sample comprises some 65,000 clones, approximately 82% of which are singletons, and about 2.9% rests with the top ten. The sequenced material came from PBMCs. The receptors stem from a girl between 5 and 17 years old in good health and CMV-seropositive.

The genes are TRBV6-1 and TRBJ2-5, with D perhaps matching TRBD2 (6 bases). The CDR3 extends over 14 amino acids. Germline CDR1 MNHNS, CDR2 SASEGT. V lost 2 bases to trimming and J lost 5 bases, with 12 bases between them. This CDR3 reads CASSELEGWETQYF. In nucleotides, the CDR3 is TGTGCCAGCAGTGAATTGGAGGGGTGGGAGACCCAGTACTTC.

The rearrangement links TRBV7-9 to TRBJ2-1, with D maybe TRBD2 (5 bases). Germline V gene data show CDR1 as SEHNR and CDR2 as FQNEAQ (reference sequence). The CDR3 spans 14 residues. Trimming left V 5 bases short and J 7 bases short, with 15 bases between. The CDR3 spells CASSLRDGRNEQFF. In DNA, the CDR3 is TGTGCCAGCAGCCTACGGGATGGGCGGAATGAGCAGTTCTTC.

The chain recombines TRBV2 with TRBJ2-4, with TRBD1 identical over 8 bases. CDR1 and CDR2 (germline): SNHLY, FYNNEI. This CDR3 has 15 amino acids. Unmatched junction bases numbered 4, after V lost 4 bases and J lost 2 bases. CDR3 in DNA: TGTGCCAGCAGTGCCAGGGGGCTGACCAAAAACATTCAGTACTTC. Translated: CASSARGLTKNIQYF.

The DNA for the CDR3 is TGTGCCATCAACACCGCCGGGGGGGACGAGCAGTACTTC. The encoded protein is CAINTAGGDEQYF. V and J are TRBV10-3 and TRBJ2-7; 8 bases are shared with TRBD2. V was pared by 7 bases and J by 5 bases, with 7 bases of the junction left unmatched. Looked up from germline, CDR1 is ENHRY and CDR2 is SYGVKD. This CDR3 has 13 amino acids.

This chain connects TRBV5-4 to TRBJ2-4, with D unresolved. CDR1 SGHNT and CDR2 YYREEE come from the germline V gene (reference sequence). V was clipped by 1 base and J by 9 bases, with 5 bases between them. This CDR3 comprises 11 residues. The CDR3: CASSLLGIQYF. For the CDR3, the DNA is TGTGCCAGCAGCTTGCTCGGCATTCAGTACTTC.

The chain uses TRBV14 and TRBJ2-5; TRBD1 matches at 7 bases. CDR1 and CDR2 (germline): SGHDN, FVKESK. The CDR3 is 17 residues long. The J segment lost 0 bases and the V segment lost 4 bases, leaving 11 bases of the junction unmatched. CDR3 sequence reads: CASSPGRRDSNQETQYF. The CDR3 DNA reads TGTGCCAGCAGCCCAGGTCGTCGGGACAGCAACCAAGAGACCCAGTACTTC.

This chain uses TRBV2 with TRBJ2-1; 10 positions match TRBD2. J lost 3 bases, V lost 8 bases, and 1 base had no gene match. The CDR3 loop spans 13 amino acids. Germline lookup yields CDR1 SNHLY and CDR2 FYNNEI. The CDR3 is CASQRGGYNEQFF. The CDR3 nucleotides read TGTGCCAGCCAGCGGGGGGGCTACAATGAGCAGTTCTTC.

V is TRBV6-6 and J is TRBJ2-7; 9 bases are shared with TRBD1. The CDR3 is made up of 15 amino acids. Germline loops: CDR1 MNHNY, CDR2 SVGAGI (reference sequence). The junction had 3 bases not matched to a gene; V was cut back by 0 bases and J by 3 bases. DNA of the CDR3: TGTGCCAGCAGTTACTCTCCGGGACAGGGCTACGAGCAGTACTTC. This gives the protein CASSYSPGQGYEQYF.

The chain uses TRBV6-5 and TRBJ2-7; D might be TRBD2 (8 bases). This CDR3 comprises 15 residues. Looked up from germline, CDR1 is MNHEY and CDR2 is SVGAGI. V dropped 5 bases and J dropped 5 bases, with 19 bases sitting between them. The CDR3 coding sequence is TGTGCCAGCAGTCGCGGGGGGAGGGGGCGCCACGAGCAGTACTTC. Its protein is CASSRGGRGRHEQYF.

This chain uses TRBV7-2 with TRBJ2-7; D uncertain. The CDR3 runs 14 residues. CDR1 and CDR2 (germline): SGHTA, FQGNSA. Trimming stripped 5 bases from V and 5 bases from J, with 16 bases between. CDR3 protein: CASSARPGPHEQYF. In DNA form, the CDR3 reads TGTGCCAGCAGCGCCCGCCCTGGCCCCCACGAGCAGTACTTC.

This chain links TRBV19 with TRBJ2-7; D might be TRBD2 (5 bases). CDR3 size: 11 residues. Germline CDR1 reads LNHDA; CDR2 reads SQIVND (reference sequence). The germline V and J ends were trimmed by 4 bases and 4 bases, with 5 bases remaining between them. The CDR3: CASSSGYEQYF. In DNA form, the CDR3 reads TGTGCCAGTAGTAGCGGGTACGAGCAGTACTTC.

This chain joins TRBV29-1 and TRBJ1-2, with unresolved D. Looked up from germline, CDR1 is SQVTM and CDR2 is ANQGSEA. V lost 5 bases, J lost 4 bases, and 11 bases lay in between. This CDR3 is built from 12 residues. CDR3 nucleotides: TGCAGCGTTCTGGTGACACCCTATGGCTACACCTTC. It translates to CSVLVTPYGYTF. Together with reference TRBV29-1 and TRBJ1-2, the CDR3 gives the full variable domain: SAVISQKPSRDICQRGTSLTIQCQVDSQVTMMFWYRQQPGQSLTLIATANQGSEATYESGFVIDKFPISRPNLTFSTLTVSNMSPEDSSIYLCSVLVTPYGYTFGSGTRLTVV.

This CDR3 reads CAWTLGVAGGHQETQYF. The CDR3 bases are TGTGCCTGGACCCTGGGAGTAGCGGGGGGGCACCAAGAGACCCAGTACTTC. The rearrangement links TRBV30 to TRBJ2-5; 11 bases agree with TRBD2. Germline lookup yields CDR1 GTSNPN and CDR2 SVGIG (reference sequence). Trimming removed 4 bases from V and 0 bases from J; junction bases left unmatched: 10. The CDR3 runs to 17 residues.

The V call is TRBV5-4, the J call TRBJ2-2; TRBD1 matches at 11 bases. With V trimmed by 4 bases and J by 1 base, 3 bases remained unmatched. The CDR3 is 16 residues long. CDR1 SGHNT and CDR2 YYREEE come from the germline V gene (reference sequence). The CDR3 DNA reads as TGTGCCAGCAGCGTGGGGACAGGGGGGAACACCGGGGAGCTGTTTTTT. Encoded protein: CASSVGTGGNTGELFF.

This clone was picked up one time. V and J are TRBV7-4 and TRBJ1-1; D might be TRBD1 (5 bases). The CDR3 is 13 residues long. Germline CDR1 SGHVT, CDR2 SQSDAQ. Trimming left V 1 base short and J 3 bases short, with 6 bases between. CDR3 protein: CASSLGQYTEAFF. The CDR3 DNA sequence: TGTGCCAGCAGCTTAGGACAGTACACTGAAGCTTTCTTT. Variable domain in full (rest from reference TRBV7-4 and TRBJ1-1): GAGVSQSPRYKVAKRGRDVALRCDSISGHVTLYWYRQTLGQGSEVLTYSQSDAQRDKSGRPSGRFSAERPERSVSTLKIQRTEQGDSAVYLCASSLGQYTEAFFGQGTRLTVV.

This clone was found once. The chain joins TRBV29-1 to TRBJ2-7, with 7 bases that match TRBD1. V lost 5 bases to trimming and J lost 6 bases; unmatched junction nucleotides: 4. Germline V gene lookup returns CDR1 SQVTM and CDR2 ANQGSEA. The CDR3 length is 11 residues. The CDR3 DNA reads TGCAGCGTTCGGACAGGTCGCGAGCAGTACTTC. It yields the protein CSVRTGREQYF.

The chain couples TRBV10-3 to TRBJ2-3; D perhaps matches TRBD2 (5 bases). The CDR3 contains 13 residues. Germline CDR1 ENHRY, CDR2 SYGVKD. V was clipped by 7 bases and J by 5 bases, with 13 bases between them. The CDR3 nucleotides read TGTGCCATCAAGGCGGACTTCGAAGATACGCAGTATTTT. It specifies CAIKADFEDTQYF.

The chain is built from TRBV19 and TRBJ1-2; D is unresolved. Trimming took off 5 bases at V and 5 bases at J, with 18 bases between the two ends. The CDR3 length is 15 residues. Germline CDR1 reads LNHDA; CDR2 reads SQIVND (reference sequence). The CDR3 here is CASSPPDNPMYGYTF. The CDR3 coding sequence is TGTGCCAGTAGTCCCCCAGACAATCCTATGTATGGCTACACCTTC.

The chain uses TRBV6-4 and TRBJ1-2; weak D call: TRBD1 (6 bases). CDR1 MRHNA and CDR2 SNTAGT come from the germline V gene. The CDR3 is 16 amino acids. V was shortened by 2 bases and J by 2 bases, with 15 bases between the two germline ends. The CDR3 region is CASSDVAGGANYGYTF. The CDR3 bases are TGTGCCAGCAGTGACGTTGCGGGGGGCGCAAACTATGGCTACACCTTC.

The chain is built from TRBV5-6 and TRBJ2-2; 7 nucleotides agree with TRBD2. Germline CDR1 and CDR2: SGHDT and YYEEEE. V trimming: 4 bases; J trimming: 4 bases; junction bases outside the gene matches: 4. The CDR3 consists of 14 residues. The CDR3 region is CASSLGGGTGELFF. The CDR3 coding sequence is TGTGCCAGCAGCCTGGGGGGGGGCACCGGGGAGCTGTTTTTT. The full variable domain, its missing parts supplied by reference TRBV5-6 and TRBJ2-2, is DAGVTQSPTHLIKTRGQQVTLRCSPKSGHDTVSWYQQALGQGPQFIFQYYEEEERQRGNFPDRFSGHQFPNYSSELNVNALLLGDSALYLCASSLGGGTGELFFGEGSRLTVL.

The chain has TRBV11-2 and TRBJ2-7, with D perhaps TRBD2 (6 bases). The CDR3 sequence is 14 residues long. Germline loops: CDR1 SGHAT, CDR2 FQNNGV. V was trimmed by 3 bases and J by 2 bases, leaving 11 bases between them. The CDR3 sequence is CASSFFTSPYEQYF. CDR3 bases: TGTGCCAGCAGCTTTTTTACTAGCCCCTACGAGCAGTACTTC.

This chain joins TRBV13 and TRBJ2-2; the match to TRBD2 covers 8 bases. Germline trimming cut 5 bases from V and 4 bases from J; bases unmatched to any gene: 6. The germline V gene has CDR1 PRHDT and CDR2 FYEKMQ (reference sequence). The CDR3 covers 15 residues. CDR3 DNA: TGTGCCAGCAGCATACTAGCGGTTACCACCGGGGAGCTGTTTTTT. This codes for CASSILAVTTGELFF.

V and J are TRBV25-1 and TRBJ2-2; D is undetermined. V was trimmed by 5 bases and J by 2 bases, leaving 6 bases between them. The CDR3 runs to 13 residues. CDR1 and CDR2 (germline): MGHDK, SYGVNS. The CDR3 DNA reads TGTGCCAGCAGTTGGCCCAACACCGGGGAGCTGTTTTTT. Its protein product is CASSWPNTGELFF.

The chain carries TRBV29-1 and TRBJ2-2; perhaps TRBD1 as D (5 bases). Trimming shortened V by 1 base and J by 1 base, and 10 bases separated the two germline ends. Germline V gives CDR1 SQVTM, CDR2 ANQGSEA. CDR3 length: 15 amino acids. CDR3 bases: TGCAGCGTTGAAGGGCCCGGACAGAACACCGGGGAGCTGTTTTTT. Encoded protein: CSVEGPGQNTGELFF.

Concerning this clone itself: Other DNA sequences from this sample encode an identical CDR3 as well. CDR3 sequence (DNA): TGTGCCAGCAGCTTAGACAGGGGACCTCAAGAGACCCAGTACTTC. Amino acid sequence: CASSLDRGPQETQYF. The chain joins TRBV7-7 to TRBJ2-5; 7 nucleotides align to TRBD1. This CDR3 has 15 amino acids. Germline V CDR1 and CDR2: SSHAT, FNYEAQ (reference sequence). The J segment lost 2 bases and the V segment lost 1 base, leaving 4 bases of the junction unmatched. Looking up the rest from reference TRBV7-7 and TRBJ2-5 gives the full variable domain: GAGVSQSPRYKVTKRGQDVTLRCDPISSHATLYWYQQALGQGPEFLTYFNYEAQPDKSGLPSDRFSAERPEGSISTLTIQRTEQRDSAMYRCASSLDRGPQETQYFGPGTRLLVL.

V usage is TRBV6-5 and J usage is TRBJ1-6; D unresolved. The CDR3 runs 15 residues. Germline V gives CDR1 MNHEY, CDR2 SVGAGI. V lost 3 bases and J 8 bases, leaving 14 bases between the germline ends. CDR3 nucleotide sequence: TGTGCCAGCAGTTATCGGGAACGCCGGGATTCACCCCTCCACTTT. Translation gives CASSYRERRDSPLHF.

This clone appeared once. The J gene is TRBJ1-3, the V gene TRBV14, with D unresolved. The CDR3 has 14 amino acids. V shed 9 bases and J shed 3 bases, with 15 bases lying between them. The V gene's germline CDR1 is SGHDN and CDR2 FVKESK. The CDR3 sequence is CASVSESVGNTIYF. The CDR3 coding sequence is TGTGCCAGTGTTAGTGAGTCCGTTGGAAACACCATATATTTT.

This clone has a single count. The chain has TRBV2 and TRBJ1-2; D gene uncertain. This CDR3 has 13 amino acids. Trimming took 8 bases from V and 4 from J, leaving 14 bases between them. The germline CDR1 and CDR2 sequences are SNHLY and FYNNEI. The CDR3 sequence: CASEALAGYGYTF. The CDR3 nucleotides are TGTGCCAGCGAAGCCCTGGCGGGCTATGGCTACACCTTC.

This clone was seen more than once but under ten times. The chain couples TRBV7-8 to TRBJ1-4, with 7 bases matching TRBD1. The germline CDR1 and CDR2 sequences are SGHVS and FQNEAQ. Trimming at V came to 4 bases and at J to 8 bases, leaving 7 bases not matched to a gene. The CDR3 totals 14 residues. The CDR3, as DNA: TGTGCCAGCAGCTGGGACAGACTCAAAGAAAAACTGTTTTTT. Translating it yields CASSWDRLKEKLFF. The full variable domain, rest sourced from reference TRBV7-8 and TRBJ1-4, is GAGVSQSPRYKVAKRGQDVALRCDPISGHVSLFWYQQALGQGPEFLTYFQNEAQLDKSGLPSDRFFAERPEGSVSTLKIQRTQQEDSAVYLCASSWDRLKEKLFFGSGTQLSVL.